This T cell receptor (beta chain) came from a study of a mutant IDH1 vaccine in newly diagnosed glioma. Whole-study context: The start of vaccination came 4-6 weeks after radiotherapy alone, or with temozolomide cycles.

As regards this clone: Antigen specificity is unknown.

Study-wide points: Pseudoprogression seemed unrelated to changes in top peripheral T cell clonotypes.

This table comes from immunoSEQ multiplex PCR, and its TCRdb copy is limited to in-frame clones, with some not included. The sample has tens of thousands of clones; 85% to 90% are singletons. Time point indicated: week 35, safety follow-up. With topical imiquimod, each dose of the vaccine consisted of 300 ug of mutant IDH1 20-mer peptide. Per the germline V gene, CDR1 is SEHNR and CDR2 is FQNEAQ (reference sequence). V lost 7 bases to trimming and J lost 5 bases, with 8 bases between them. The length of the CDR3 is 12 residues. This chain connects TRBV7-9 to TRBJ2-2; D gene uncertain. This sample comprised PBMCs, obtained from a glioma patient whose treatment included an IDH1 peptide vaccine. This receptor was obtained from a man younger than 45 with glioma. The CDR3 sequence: CASILRTGELFF. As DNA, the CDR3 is TGTGCCAGCATCCTTAGAACCGGGGAGCTGTTTTTT.